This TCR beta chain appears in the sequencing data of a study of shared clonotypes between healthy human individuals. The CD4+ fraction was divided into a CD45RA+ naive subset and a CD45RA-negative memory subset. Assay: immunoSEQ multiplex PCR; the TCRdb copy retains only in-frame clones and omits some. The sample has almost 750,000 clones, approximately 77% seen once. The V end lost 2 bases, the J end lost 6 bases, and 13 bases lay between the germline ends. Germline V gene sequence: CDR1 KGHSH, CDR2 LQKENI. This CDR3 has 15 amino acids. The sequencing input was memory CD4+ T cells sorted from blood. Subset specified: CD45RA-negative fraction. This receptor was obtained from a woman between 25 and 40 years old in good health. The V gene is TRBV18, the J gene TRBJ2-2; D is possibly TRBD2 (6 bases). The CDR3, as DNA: TGTGCCAGCTCACCAACGCGGGAAGGCGCCGGGGAGCTGTTTTTT. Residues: CASSPTREGAGELFF. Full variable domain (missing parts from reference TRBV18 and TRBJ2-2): NAGVMQNPRHLVRRRGQEARLRCSPMKGHSHVYWYRQLPEEGLKFMVYLQKENIIDESGMPKERFSAEFPKEGPSILRIQQVVRGDSAAYFCASSPTREGAGELFFGEGSRLTVL.